The 12 T cell receptor beta chains below come from one sample, sequenced in a study of cytomegalovirus exposure and HLA in healthy donors. The PCR was carried out with 60 Vbeta primers and 13 Jbeta primers. The assay was immunoSEQ multiplex PCR, and TCRdb's table has in-frame clones only and misses some. The data show 150,000 to 200,000 clones, around four fifths seen once. Sequencing was performed on PBMCs. These receptors were taken from a woman aged 25 to 39 in good health and CMV-seronegative.

J is TRBJ1-2 and V is TRBV7-8; D may be TRBD1 (6 bases). This CDR3 region has 14 residues. V was clipped by 4 bases and J by 4 bases, with 13 bases between them. In germline, CDR1 is SGHVS, CDR2 FQNEAQ. Here the CDR3 DNA reads TGTGCCAGCAGCTCGGACAGAACGTTCTATGGCTACACCTTC. It codes for CASSSDRTFYGYTF.

The rearrangement links TRBV19 to TRBJ1-1, with 7 bases lining up with TRBD1. Germline V lookup: CDR1 LNHDA, CDR2 SQIVND (reference sequence). V trimming: 0 bases; J trimming: 5 bases; junction bases outside the gene matches: 6. CDR3 length: 15 residues. The CDR3 DNA reads as TGTGCCAGTAGTATAGAGGAGGGGGCGAAAACTGAAGCTTTCTTT. This encodes CASSIEEGAKTEAFF.

This clone appeared a few times. The chain has TRBV5-4 and TRBJ1-1, with a possible D match to TRBD1 (5 bases). Trimming took 1 base from V and 2 from J, leaving 9 bases between them. Germline CDR1 is SGHNT and CDR2 is YYREEE (reference sequence). The CDR3 contains 14 residues. The CDR3, as DNA: TGTGCCAGCAGCTTGCCCCAGGGTAACACTGAAGCTTTCTTT. Encoded protein: CASSLPQGNTEAFF.

The chain is built from TRBV5-6 and TRBJ2-1, with D possibly being TRBD1 (6 bases). V lost 4 bases, J lost 6 bases, and 17 bases lay in between. This CDR3 is built from 15 residues. The germline V gene has CDR1 SGHDT and CDR2 YYEEEE. The DNA for the CDR3 is TGTGCCAGCAGCGACCCATGGGGCAGGGGCAATGAGCAGTTCTTC. Protein sequence: CASSDPWGRGNEQFF.

In this sample, this clone turned up once. This CDR3 is CASSEAFDYGYTF. The CDR3 DNA follows: TGTGCCAGCAGTGAAGCCTTCGACTATGGCTACACCTTC. The genes are TRBV2 and TRBJ1-2, with no clear D. Germline V CDR1 and CDR2: SNHLY, FYNNEI. Between the trimmed V and J ends, which lost 0 bases and 3 bases, there was a span of 5 bases. The CDR3 spans 13 residues.

The chain is built from TRBV7-9 and TRBJ1-2; TRBD1 matches at 8 bases. Germline V CDR1 and CDR2: SEHNR, FQNEAQ (reference sequence). This CDR3 contains 16 residues. After removal of 3 bases from V and 3 bases from J, the junction contained 9 bases not matched to a gene. The CDR3 loop reads CASSFNRGNSDYGYTF. The CDR3 DNA reads as TGTGCCAGCAGCTTCAACAGGGGGAATTCGGACTATGGCTACACCTTC. The full variable domain, completed using reference TRBV7-9 and TRBJ1-2, is DTGVSQNPRHKITKRGQNVTFRCDPISEHNRLYWYRQTLGQGPEFLTYFQNEAQLEKSRLLSDRFSAERPKGSFSTLEIQRTEQGDSAMYLCASSFNRGNSDYGYTFGSGTRLTVV.

The chain joins TRBV28 to TRBJ1-5; 7 nucleotides agree with TRBD1. J lost 3 bases, V lost 4 bases, and 6 bases had no gene match. The CDR3 totals 15 residues. Germline V lookup: CDR1 MDHEN, CDR2 SYDVKM. CDR3 sequence reads: CASSWGDRPNQPQHF. CDR3 DNA: TGTGCCAGCAGTTGGGGGGACAGACCCAATCAGCCCCAGCATTTT.

V is TRBV5-4 and J is TRBJ2-3; 7 bases map to TRBD1. With V trimmed by 5 bases and J by 5 bases, 11 bases remained unmatched. This CDR3 is built from 15 residues. In germline, CDR1 is SGHNT, CDR2 YYREEE (reference sequence). CDR3 coding DNA: TGTGCCAGCAGGGAGACAGGGAAAGGGATAGATACGCAGTATTTT. It is translated as CASRETGKGIDTQYF.

This clone occurred a few times. This chain connects TRBV6-4 to TRBJ2-1; 9 positions match TRBD2. This CDR3 is built from 15 residues. From germline, CDR1 is MRHNA and CDR2 SNTAGT. V lost 6 bases, J lost 9 bases, and 12 bases stayed unmatched. Here the CDR3 DNA reads TGTGCCAGCAGCCAGATGTGGCGGGGGGGAACTGAGCAGTTCTTC. This encodes CASSQMWRGGTEQFF.

The chain joins TRBV6-6 to TRBJ1-3; D is possibly TRBD1 (5 bases). V dropped 1 base and J dropped 4 bases, with 14 bases sitting between them. This CDR3 contains 16 residues. Germline values: CDR1 MNHNY, CDR2 SVGAGI (reference sequence). The CDR3 loop is CASSYFLKGQGNTIYF. The CDR3 DNA sequence: TGTGCCAGCAGTTACTTCCTAAAGGGGCAAGGAAACACCATATATTTT.

This clone was seen more than once but under ten times. The J gene is TRBJ2-7, the V gene TRBV5-1; 11 bases agree with TRBD1. Per germline, CDR1 SGHRS and CDR2 YFSETQ. The CDR3 covers 14 residues. The V and J ends lost 4 bases and 7 bases, in that order; junction bases with no gene match: 7. The CDR3 spells CASSPTDRGREQYF. CDR3 DNA: TGCGCCAGCAGCCCGACGGACAGGGGGCGGGAGCAGTACTTC.

The rearrangement joins TRBV5-6 to TRBJ2-7; D is possibly TRBD1 (5 bases). Looked up from germline, CDR1 is SGHDT and CDR2 is YYEEEE. The CDR3 is 13 residues long. Trimming took 3 bases from V and 2 from J, leaving 9 bases between them. CDR3 sequence reads: CASSSQTAYEQYF. Here the CDR3 DNA reads TGTGCCAGCAGCTCCCAGACAGCCTACGAGCAGTACTTC. Supplemented by reference TRBV5-6 and TRBJ2-7, the full variable domain reads DAGVTQSPTHLIKTRGQQVTLRCSPKSGHDTVSWYQQALGQGPQFIFQYYEEEERQRGNFPDRFSGHQFPNYSSELNVNALLLGDSALYLCASSSQTAYEQYFGPGTRLTVT.